This is a list of T cell receptor beta chains from one sample in a study of cytomegalovirus exposure and HLA in healthy donors. The protocol was immunoSEQ multiplex PCR, while the TCRdb copy is restricted to in-frame clones and leaves out a portion. Of tens of thousands of clones listed, roughly 88% are singletons. Sequencing used PBMCs. The receptors were sampled from a man in his 70s in good health and CMV-seropositive. Both conserved end residues are part of each CDR3. D genes are given only for firm matches. The listing skips clone size in some rows; elsewhere it reads once, few, many or a size class.

j_gene: TRBJ2-3; abundance: few; d_gene: TRBD1; v_gene: TRBV5-8; CDR3aa: CASSLLDRSDTQYF; CDR3nt: TGTGCCAGCAGCTTGTTGGACAGGTCAGATACGCAGTATTTT
j_gene: TRBJ1-2; abundance: once; d_gene: .; v_gene: TRBV6-6; CDR3aa: CASRRAQGGIYGYTF; CDR3nt: TGTGCCAGCAGGAGGGCACAAGGAGGGATCTATGGCTACACCTTC
j_gene: TRBJ1-1; abundance: few; d_gene: .; v_gene: TRBV10-3; CDR3aa: CAISRERDTEAFF; CDR3nt: TGTGCCATCAGTCGCGAGAGAGACACTGAAGCTTTCTTT
j_gene: TRBJ2-3; abundance: .; d_gene: TRBD1; v_gene: TRBV4-2; CDR3aa: CASSQEVGQGTDTQYF; CDR3nt: TGTGCCAGCAGCCAAGAAGTGGGACAGGGCACAGATACGCAGTATTTT
j_gene: TRBJ2-3; abundance: .; d_gene: .; v_gene: TRBV15; CDR3aa: CATSSGISTDTQYF; CDR3nt: TGTGCCACCAGCAGCGGGATTAGCACAGATACGCAGTATTTT
j_gene: TRBJ2-7; abundance: .; d_gene: .; v_gene: TRBV25-1; CDR3aa: CASSGTAPGQYF; CDR3nt: TGTGCCAGCAGTGGGACAGCCCCGGGGCAGTACTTC
j_gene: TRBJ1-1; abundance: .; d_gene: .; v_gene: TRBV18; CDR3aa: CASSFLHQNTEAFF; CDR3nt: TGTGCCAGCTCATTTTTACATCAGAACACTGAAGCTTTCTTT
j_gene: TRBJ2-7; abundance: .; d_gene: TRBD2; v_gene: TRBV5-6; CDR3aa: CASLKGGAYEQYF; CDR3nt: TGTGCCAGCCTAAAGGGAGGGGCCTACGAGCAGTACTTC
j_gene: TRBJ2-3; abundance: .; d_gene: TRBD2; v_gene: TRBV4-1; CDR3aa: CASSQGLAGILDTQYF; CDR3nt: TGCGCCAGCAGCCAAGGACTAGCGGGAATATTGGATACGCAGTATTTT
j_gene: TRBJ2-7; abundance: .; d_gene: .; v_gene: TRBV7-2; CDR3aa: CASSTDRSSYEQYF; CDR3nt: TGTGCCAGCAGCACAGACAGGAGCTCCTACGAGCAGTACTTC
j_gene: TRBJ2-2; abundance: .; d_gene: .; v_gene: TRBV28; CDR3aa: CASSFRKTGELFF; CDR3nt: TGTGCCAGCAGCTTCAGGAAAACCGGGGAGCTGTTTTTT
j_gene: TRBJ2-1; abundance: .; d_gene: TRBD2; v_gene: TRBV19; CDR3aa: CASSRLGGGAGGSRYNEQFF; CDR3nt: TGTGCCAGTAGTAGGTTGGGGGGAGGAGCGGGAGGGTCGCGATACAATGAGCAGTTCTTC
j_gene: TRBJ1-2; abundance: .; d_gene: TRBD1; v_gene: TRBV9; CDR3aa: CASAGQGRNYGYTF; CDR3nt: TGTGCCAGCGCCGGACAGGGGAGGAACTATGGCTACACCTTC
j_gene: TRBJ2-5; abundance: .; d_gene: TRBD1; v_gene: TRBV11-2; CDR3aa: CASSQSGTGETQYF; CDR3nt: TGTGCCAGCAGCCAATCCGGGACAGGGGAGACCCAGTACTTC
j_gene: TRBJ1-5; abundance: .; d_gene: .; v_gene: TRBV5-1; CDR3aa: CASSFSGDNQPQHF; CDR3nt: TGCGCCAGCAGCTTTTCAGGGGACAATCAGCCCCAGCATTTT
j_gene: TRBJ1-2; abundance: .; d_gene: TRBD1; v_gene: TRBV5-6; CDR3aa: CASSSWTGRGYTF; CDR3nt: TGTGCCAGCAGCTCATGGACAGGGCGCGGCTACACCTTC
j_gene: TRBJ2-7; abundance: once; d_gene: TRBD1; v_gene: TRBV7-9; CDR3aa: CASTFNGDRAYEQYF; CDR3nt: TGTGCCAGCACCTTTAATGGGGACAGAGCCTACGAGCAGTACTTC
j_gene: TRBJ2-7; abundance: .; d_gene: .; v_gene: TRBV10-3; CDR3aa: CAISESGLFSYEQYF; CDR3nt: TGTGCCATCAGTGAGTCCGGACTATTCTCCTACGAGCAGTACTTC
j_gene: TRBJ2-7; abundance: .; d_gene: TRBD1; v_gene: TRBV5-8; CDR3aa: CASSPWTGANYEQYF; CDR3nt: TGTGCCAGCAGCCCGTGGACAGGGGCGAACTACGAGCAGTACTTC
j_gene: TRBJ2-1; abundance: .; d_gene: .; v_gene: TRBV4-3; CDR3aa: CASSQERHYNEQFF; CDR3nt: TGCGCCAGCAGCCAAGAGAGACACTACAATGAGCAGTTCTTC
j_gene: TRBJ1-6; abundance: .; d_gene: .; v_gene: TRBV28; CDR3aa: CASSLWRSPLHF; CDR3nt: TGTGCCAGCAGTTTATGGCGTTCACCCCTCCACTTT
j_gene: TRBJ2-1; abundance: .; d_gene: TRBD1; v_gene: TRBV2; CDR3aa: CASSRTGGQEQFF; CDR3nt: TGTGCCAGCAGTAGGACAGGGGGACAGGAGCAGTTCTTC
j_gene: TRBJ2-1; abundance: .; d_gene: .; v_gene: TRBV2; CDR3aa: CASSERSTYNEQFF; CDR3nt: TGTGCCAGCAGTGAACGATCTACCTACAATGAGCAGTTCTTC
j_gene: TRBJ2-7; abundance: .; d_gene: TRBD1; v_gene: TRBV10-3; CDR3aa: CAISERDRGEQYF; CDR3nt: TGTGCCATCAGTGAGAGGGACAGGGGCGAGCAGTACTTC
j_gene: TRBJ2-3; abundance: .; d_gene: .; v_gene: TRBV4-3; CDR3aa: CASSQQTRGTDTQYF; CDR3nt: TGCGCCAGCAGCCAGCAGACTAGGGGCACAGATACGCAGTATTTT
j_gene: TRBJ2-7; abundance: .; d_gene: TRBD2; v_gene: TRBV11-1; CDR3aa: CASSLLEGRAYEQYF; CDR3nt: TGTGCCAGCAGCCTCTTAGAGGGGAGGGCCTACGAGCAGTACTTC
j_gene: TRBJ1-4; abundance: .; d_gene: .; v_gene: TRBV9; CDR3aa: CASSVRGGEGEKLFF; CDR3nt: TGTGCCAGCAGCGTTCGAGGGGGGGAAGGGGAAAAACTGTTTTTT
j_gene: TRBJ1-2; abundance: .; d_gene: TRBD1; v_gene: TRBV7-6; CDR3aa: CASSLGQGAIYGYTF; CDR3nt: TGTGCCAGCAGCTTAGGACAGGGGGCAATCTATGGCTACACCTTC
j_gene: TRBJ2-7; abundance: .; d_gene: .; v_gene: TRBV6-1; CDR3aa: CASSNTYEQYF; CDR3nt: TGTGCCAGCAGTAATACTTACGAGCAGTACTTC
j_gene: TRBJ2-1; abundance: once; d_gene: .; v_gene: TRBV25-1; CDR3aa: CASSYTPEQFF; CDR3nt: TGTGCCAGCAGTTACACCCCTGAGCAGTTCTTC